This T cell receptor beta chain was sequenced during a study of CD8 T cells in Susac syndrome. In germline, CDR1 is PRHDT, CDR2 FYEKMQ (reference sequence). The CDR3 totals 17 residues. Trimming stripped 1 base from V and 0 bases from J, with 15 bases between. Reverse transcription of roughly 0.5 to 1 ug RNA was performed with random hexamers. Amplification of TCR beta CDR3 spanned 54 Vbeta and 13 Jbeta via immunoSEQ multiplex PCR. TCRdb called the immunoSEQ multiplex PCR reads again in MiXCR, with one record for every CDR3 protein. The data hold roughly 50,000 distinct CDR3 sequences, with 92% observed a single time. The sequenced target, TCR beta, came from blood CD8+ and CD4+ T cells. Healthy donors were controls matched for age and sex. Negative isolation yielded CD4+ and CD8+ T cells, and FACS enriched TEMRA cells.

The sequence was obtained from a human donor in good health. The specimen sequenced was CD8+ T cells from PBMCs. This sequence joins TRBV13 and TRBJ1-1, with D possibly TRBD1 on 5 matching bases. The CDR3 nucleotides read TGTGCCAGCAGCTTAGAGGTGACAGACAAAATGAACACTGAAGCTTTCTTT. It yields the protein CASSLEVTDKMNTEAFF.